This T cell receptor (beta chain) was found in a study of T cell repertoires in cytomegalovirus infection. The CDR3 sequence is 15 residues long. Deletions cut 1 base from V and 8 bases from J, with 15 bases between. Germline values: CDR1 LNHDA, CDR2 SQIVND (reference sequence). This clonotype was detected ten times or more. Its antigen is still unknown. TCRdb fed the reads into MiXCR, producing one record per CDR3 protein. Of 700,000 to 850,000 distinct CDR3 sequences listed, about 30% are singletons. The specimen was cultured CD8+ T cells from PBMCs, collected from culture after CMV antigen stimulation. The chain links TRBV19 to TRBJ2-1; D is tentatively TRBD1 or TRBD2 (5 bases each). This clonotype originated in a human donor in good health (CMV status not recorded). Some clones in this sample may be carry-over from other donors' samples. The CDR3 sequence: CASSIVGGGPDEQFF. In DNA, the CDR3 is TGTGCCAGTAGTATAGTTGGGGGTGGTCCCGATGAGCAGTTCTTC.